This entry concerns a single TCR beta chain. The antigen remains undetermined. The germline and genes are mouse ones. Libraries were prepared by immunoSEQ multiplex PCR; TCRdb keeps only in-frame clonotypes and omits some of them. The sample carries about 7,500 clones, roughly 38% recorded once. The data were obtained in a study of tissue T cells after allogeneic stem cell transplantation. The study's findings and limits: Few T cell clones were shared across patients, but motif clusters showed tissue-specific shared signatures.

Time point reported: mouse harvest day 14 after allogeneic transplant. Each mouse received 10^7 T-cell-depleted marrow cells plus 10^6 splenic CD5+ T cells by tail vein. The sequence came from a female BALB/c mouse given C57BL/6 T cells with graft-versus-host disease after an allogeneic hematopoietic cell transplant. The sample taken for sequencing was skin.

CDR3 bases read: TGTGCCAGCAGCGCCCCCCTTCGACTGGGAGCAAACACCGGGCAGCTCTAC. It is translated as CASSAPLRLGANTGQLY. The CDR3, in full, reads CASSAPLRLGANTGQLYF. This chain connects TRBV13-1 to TRBJ2-2; 7 bases fit TRBD2. The CDR3 end falls 1 residue outside the read, so it is completed with the germline J gene. Trimming took 5 bases from V and 0 from J; bases not matched to a gene: 13. The CDR3 is made up of 18 amino acids. The V gene's germline CDR1 is NSHNY and CDR2 SYGAGN.